A single sample is the source of the 32 T cell receptor beta chains below, sequenced in a study of control samples from healthy donors and cancer patients. The assay was immunoSEQ multiplex PCR, and TCRdb's table has in-frame clones only and misses some. The sample includes some 140,000 clones, roughly 90% of them seen just once. Sample: blood. These receptors originate from a man aged 25 to 40 in good health.

The genes are TRBV6-4 and TRBJ2-7; D is perhaps TRBD2 (6 bases). The CDR3 has 13 amino acids. Between the trimmed V and J ends, which lost 2 bases and 7 bases, there was a span of 12 bases. The germline V gene encodes CDR1 MRHNA and CDR2 SNTAGT. DNA for the CDR3: TGTGCCAGCAGTGACGGTTCGGAGGGGGAGCAGTACTTC. It is translated as CASSDGSEGEQYF.

The J gene is TRBJ2-2, the V gene TRBV7-2; D is unclear. The CDR3 totals 15 residues. Trimming stripped 1 base from V and 6 bases from J, with 12 bases between. Germline V gene sequence: CDR1 SGHTA, CDR2 FQGNSA. The CDR3 DNA sequence: TGTGCCAGCAGCTTAGGAATCAGTGCGTCCGGGGAGCTGTTTTTT. Translation: CASSLGISASGELFF.

This chain uses TRBV6-4 with TRBJ2-1; 8 bases agree with TRBD1. The CDR3 runs 16 residues. From germline, CDR1 is MRHNA and CDR2 SNTAGT. Trimming at V came to 4 bases and at J to 8 bases, leaving 13 bases not matched to a gene. Here the CDR3 reads CASSVNSGRGLDEQFF. In DNA, the CDR3 is TGTGCCAGCAGTGTAAACTCGGGCAGGGGGCTCGATGAGCAGTTCTTC.

The chain joins TRBV6-4 to TRBJ2-2; perhaps TRBD1 as D (6 bases). The V gene's germline CDR1 is MRHNA and CDR2 SNTAGT. V dropped 0 bases and J dropped 8 bases, with 10 bases sitting between them. This CDR3 spans 14 amino acids. CDR3 sequence (DNA): TGTGCCAGCAGTGACTCGACAGGTCCGGGGGAGCTGTTTTTT. Translating it yields CASSDSTGPGELFF.

The chain carries TRBV3-1 (or the pseudogene TRBV3-2) and TRBJ2-7, with a tentative D call TRBD2 (6 bases). The CDR3 extends over 16 amino acids. Germline CDR1 LGHDT, CDR2 YNNKEL (reference sequence). Trimming removed 1 base from V and 0 bases from J, with 13 bases in between. This chain's CDR3 is CASSQGERVSSYEQYF. CDR3 in DNA: TGTGCCAGCAGCCAAGGGGAGCGGGTGAGCTCCTACGAGCAGTACTTC.

This chain connects TRBV14 to TRBJ1-1; D is uncertain. CDR3 size: 14 residues. Deletions cut 3 bases from V and 6 bases from J, with 14 bases between. Germline CDR1 reads SGHDN; CDR2 reads FVKESK. CDR3 nucleotides: TGTGCCAGCAGCCATTTTCGGGAATTCGCTGAAGCTTTCTTT. This encodes CASSHFREFAEAFF.

This chain joins TRBV27 and TRBJ1-3; possibly TRBD1 for D (5 bases). V lost 2 bases to trimming and J lost 3 bases, with 5 bases between them. This CDR3 has 13 residues. Germline CDR1 and CDR2: MNHEY and SMNVEV (reference sequence). CDR3 nucleotide sequence: TGTGCCAGCAGTTTAAGGGGTGGAAACACCATATATTTT. Its protein is CASSLRGGNTIYF.

The V and J genes are TRBV7-2 and TRBJ1-2; TRBD1 agrees at 8 bases. The germline V gene has CDR1 SGHTA and CDR2 FQGNSA. V gave up 4 bases and J gave up 6 bases; unmatched junction bases: 1. The CDR3 sequence is 12 residues long. CDR3: CASSSTGDGYTF. Here the CDR3 DNA reads TGTGCCAGCAGCTCGACAGGGGATGGCTACACCTTC.

V usage is TRBV11-3 and J usage is TRBJ1-1, with TRBD1 as a possible D gene (5 bases). Germline CDR1 and CDR2: SGHNT and YENEEA. CDR3 length: 14 residues. Trimming removed 4 bases at V and 1 base at J, with 10 bases between. CDR3 nucleotide sequence: TGTGCCAGCAGCTACGGGGGGAAGAACACTGAAGCTTTCTTT. The encoded protein is CASSYGGKNTEAFF.

The rearrangement links TRBV28 to TRBJ2-5; 8 bases align to TRBD2. Germline V gene data show CDR1 as MDHEN and CDR2 as SYDVKM. CDR3 length: 16 residues. V dropped 8 bases and J dropped 5; count of bases not matched to a gene: 16. CDR3 bases: TGTGCCAGCTCCTATTCTGGCGGGAGGAGGGGGGAGACCCAGTACTTC. It yields the protein CASSYSGGRRGETQYF.

This chain uses TRBV20-1 with TRBJ2-5; D not resolved. Germline CDR1 is DFQATT and CDR2 is SNEGSKA (reference sequence). This CDR3 has 12 amino acids. The germline V and J ends were trimmed by 3 bases and 2 bases, with 7 bases remaining between them. The CDR3: CSASHLQETQYF. CDR3 nucleotide sequence: TGCAGTGCTAGTCACCTACAAGAGACCCAGTACTTC.

The rearrangement joins TRBV6-4 to TRBJ2-2, with 7 bases that match TRBD1. Germline V gives CDR1 MRHNA, CDR2 SNTAGT. The V gene end was trimmed by 7 bases and the J gene end by 4 bases; junction bases not matched to a gene: 6. The CDR3 length is 14 residues. The CDR3 spells CASIGPGGTGELFF. The CDR3 nucleotides are TGTGCCAGCATAGGGCCAGGGGGCACCGGGGAGCTGTTTTTT.

The gene calls are TRBV3-1 (or the pseudogene TRBV3-2) and TRBJ2-7; TRBD2 might be the D (6 bases). Per germline, CDR1 LGHDT and CDR2 YNNKEL (reference sequence). This CDR3 is built from 12 residues. Trimming pared 6 bases from V and 3 bases from J, leaving 9 bases between. The CDR3 coding sequence is TGTGCCAGCAGTAGCGGAAACTACGAGCAGTACTTC. As protein: CASSSGNYEQYF.

The chain couples TRBV10-2 to TRBJ2-7; 11 positions match TRBD2. Germline V gene lookup returns CDR1 WSHSY and CDR2 SAAADI. The ends lost 8 bases at V and 3 bases at J; junction bases unmatched: 6. The CDR3 has 14 residues. This chain's CDR3 is CASGSGTSGYEQYF. The CDR3 nucleotides read TGCGCCAGCGGATCGGGGACTAGCGGCTACGAGCAGTACTTC.

The J gene is TRBJ1-1, the V gene TRBV10-3, with D unresolved. The CDR3 totals 14 residues. Trimming took off 3 bases at V and 1 base at J, with 9 bases between the two ends. Germline lookup yields CDR1 ENHRY and CDR2 SYGVKD. Here the CDR3 reads CAISDPGQNTEAFF. Here the CDR3 DNA reads TGTGCCATCAGTGATCCGGGTCAGAACACTGAAGCTTTCTTT.

This clone was picked up one time. The V call is TRBV19, the J call TRBJ1-5; 12 nucleotides match TRBD1. Germline loops: CDR1 LNHDA, CDR2 SQIVND (reference sequence). CDR3 length: 18 residues. V shed 4 bases and J 5 bases; nucleotides not matched to a gene: 12. CDR3 amino acids: CASSTRGTGGVYYQPQHF. The CDR3, as DNA: TGTGCCAGTAGTACTAGGGGGACAGGGGGCGTTTATTATCAGCCCCAGCATTTT.

This clone was recorded only once. The V gene is TRBV5-6, the J gene TRBJ2-2; no clear D. Trimming took 1 base from V and 1 from J, leaving 11 bases between them. The germline gives CDR1 SGHDT, CDR2 YYEEEE. The CDR3 runs 16 residues. The CDR3 sequence: CASSLYLLLNTGELFF. The CDR3 nucleotides read TGTGCCAGCAGCTTGTATTTACTACTGAACACCGGGGAGCTGTTTTTT.

This clone was detected only a few times. V and J are TRBV5-4 and TRBJ2-1; maybe TRBD2 (5 bases). Germline CDR1 and CDR2: SGHNT and YYREEE (reference sequence). The CDR3 has 14 amino acids. Deletions cut 4 bases from V and 8 bases from J, with 16 bases between. CDR3 region: CASSQQRESDEQFF. CDR3 in DNA: TGTGCCAGCAGCCAACAAAGGGAGAGCGATGAGCAGTTCTTC.

V gene TRBV2 combines with J gene TRBJ1-4, with D perhaps matching TRBD1 (6 bases). V lost 6 bases and J 8 bases, leaving 19 bases between the germline ends. Per the germline V gene, CDR1 is SNHLY and CDR2 is FYNNEI. The CDR3 loop spans 15 amino acids. The CDR3 reads CASRGWAGVGEKLFF. The CDR3, as DNA: TGTGCCAGCAGAGGTTGGGCAGGGGTAGGCGAAAAACTGTTTTTT.

This chain uses TRBV9 with TRBJ2-1, with D perhaps TRBD2 (6 bases). With 4 bases removed from V and 6 bases from J, the gap between germline ends came to 11 bases. This CDR3 spans 13 amino acids. In germline, CDR1 is SGDLS, CDR2 YYNGEE. The CDR3 DNA is TGTGCCAGCAGCACCGGGAGTTTCAATGAGCAGTTCTTC. Translated: CASSTGSFNEQFF.

This chain uses TRBV11-3 with TRBJ2-7; D tentatively fits TRBD1 or TRBD2 (5 bases each). V dropped 5 bases and J dropped 2 bases, with 13 bases sitting between them. The length of the CDR3 is 14 residues. From germline, CDR1 is SGHNT and CDR2 YENEEA. As DNA, the CDR3 is TGTGCCAGCAGCCCGGGACCAAGCCCCTACGAGCAGTACTTC. Protein sequence: CASSPGPSPYEQYF.

This rearrangement joins TRBV12-3 or TRBV12-4 to TRBJ2-7; TRBD2 matches 10 bases. V lost 6 bases, J lost 5 bases, and 4 bases stayed unmatched. This CDR3 comprises 13 residues. This CDR3 reads CASRLAGVHEQYF. The CDR3 DNA sequence: TGTGCCAGCAGGCTAGCGGGAGTTCACGAGCAGTACTTC.

CDR3 sequence (DNA): TGTGCCAGCAGCTCCGAGGGGTCTAGCTCCTACGAGCAGTACTTC. Its translation is CASSSEGSSSYEQYF. The chain joins TRBV7-9 to TRBJ2-7, with D possibly called TRBD1 or TRBD2 (5 bases each). The V gene lost 4 bases and the J gene lost 0 bases, with 13 bases spanning the gap. The CDR3 consists of 15 residues. CDR1 and CDR2 from the germline V gene are SEHNR and FQNEAQ (reference sequence).

This clone was recorded once. The chain uses TRBV4-3 and TRBJ2-1; TRBD2 aligns across 7 bases. The CDR3 totals 13 residues. After removal of 6 bases from V and 7 bases from J, the junction contained 6 bases not matched to a gene. Germline CDR1 reads LGHNA; CDR2 reads YSLEER. The CDR3 DNA reads as TGCGCCAGCAGTCGGTGGGAGGGTAATGAGCAGTTCTTC. Encoded protein: CASSRWEGNEQFF.

This sequence joins TRBV21-1 and TRBJ2-2; the table names TRBD1, a call not compared with the DNA. TRBV21-1 is a pseudogene segment. The CDR3 length is 17 residues. The CDR3 here is CASSKEGVRGCTGELFF. The CDR3 DNA reads TGTGCCAGCAGCAAGGAGGGCGTCAGGGGGTGCACCGGGGAGCTGTTTTTT.

This chain uses TRBV7-9 with TRBJ1-4; a weak D match, TRBD1 (6 bases). This CDR3 region has 14 residues. Looked up from germline, CDR1 is SEHNR and CDR2 is FQNEAQ (reference sequence). The V end lost 6 bases, the J end lost 8 bases, and 16 bases lay between the germline ends. CDR3 bases: TGTGCCAGCAGTCAAGACAGGCCGGGCGAAAAACTGTTTTTT. As protein: CASSQDRPGEKLFF.

The chain uses TRBV18 and TRBJ2-5; TRBD2 is a possible D gene (6 bases). The germline gives CDR1 KGHSH, CDR2 LQKENI. Trimming stripped 3 bases from V and 1 base from J, with 12 bases between. The CDR3 totals 15 residues. CDR3 coding DNA: TGTGCCAGCTCACCGCCGGGGGTGGCCCAAGAGACCCAGTACTTC. It is translated as CASSPPGVAQETQYF.

The table lists this clone with a few counts. V is TRBV6-4 and J is TRBJ2-5; the D gene could be TRBD1 or TRBD2 (5 bases each). Germline V CDR1 and CDR2: MRHNA, SNTAGT. The germline V and J ends were trimmed by 3 bases and 6 bases, with 14 bases remaining between them. The CDR3 loop spans 14 amino acids. This CDR3 is CASSEEGTSQTQYF. In nucleotides, the CDR3 is TGTGCCAGCAGTGAAGAGGGGACGTCACAGACCCAGTACTTC.

The CDR3 coding sequence is TGTGCCAGCAGCTTCGGGACAGGGGGAGTGGGGGCCAACGTCCTGACTTTC. It specifies CASSFGTGGVGANVLTF. The V and J genes are TRBV5-8 and TRBJ2-6; TRBD1 aligns across 11 bases. This CDR3 comprises 17 residues. The junction had 5 bases not matched to a gene; V was cut back by 2 bases and J by 4 bases. Per germline, CDR1 SGHTS and CDR2 YDEGEE.

The rearrangement links TRBV11-3 to TRBJ1-1, with D perhaps TRBD1 (5 bases). The CDR3 covers 13 residues. Trimming took off 3 bases at V and 1 base at J, with 6 bases between the two ends. CDR1 and CDR2 from the germline V gene are SGHNT and YENEEA. The DNA for the CDR3 is TGTGCCAGCAGCTTGACAGAGAACACTGAAGCTTTCTTT. It yields the protein CASSLTENTEAFF. Full variable domain (rest looked up from reference TRBV11-3 and TRBJ1-1): EAGVVQSPRYKIIEKKQPVAFWCNPISGHNTLYWYLQNLGQGPELLIRYENEEAVDDSQLPKDRFSAERLKGVDSTLKIQPAELGDSAVYLCASSLTENTEAFFGQGTRLTVV.

This clone was observed a single time. The chain employs TRBV28 and TRBJ1-5, with D possibly being TRBD1 (6 bases). The CDR3 runs to 15 residues. Germline lookup yields CDR1 MDHEN and CDR2 SYDVKM. Trimming removed 6 bases at V and 4 bases at J, with 16 bases between. The CDR3 region has the DNA TGTGCCAGCAGCATCACCGGACAGAGGAATCAGCCCCAGCATTTT. As protein: CASSITGQRNQPQHF.

The J gene is TRBJ2-1, the V gene TRBV5-4, with 12 bases aligning to TRBD2. The CDR3 length is 20 residues. Germline CDR1 SGHNT, CDR2 YYREEE (reference sequence). Unmatched junction bases numbered 13, after V lost 3 bases and J lost 0 bases. The CDR3: CASSSHFRLAGVSSYNEQFF. CDR3 bases: TGTGCCAGCAGCTCCCATTTCCGACTAGCGGGAGTGAGCTCCTACAATGAGCAGTTCTTC. The full variable domain, rest sourced from reference TRBV5-4 and TRBJ2-1, is ETGVTQSPTHLIKTRGQQVTLRCSSQSGHNTVSWYQQALGQGPQFIFQYYREEENGRGNFPPRFSGLQFPNYSSELNVNALELDDSALYLCASSSHFRLAGVSSYNEQFFGPGTRLTVL.